This T cell receptor beta chain appears in the sequencing data of a study of cytomegalovirus exposure and HLA in healthy donors. Study-level findings and limits: The classifier reportedly diagnosed cytomegalovirus status with high sensitivity and specificity. A few CMV-associated chains were confirmed in vitro to be specific for CMV antigens.

The donors were members of the validation cohort, which comprised 90 to 150 subjects and was separate from the first cohort of 730 or so subjects. Assay used: immunoSEQ multiplex PCR; TCRdb lists only in-frame clones, some missing. The sample lists about 180,000 clones; about 89% were seen once. Germline V gene sequence: CDR1 SQVTM, CDR2 ANQGSEA. The CDR3 contains 13 residues. V gave up 1 base and J gave up 7 bases; unmatched junction bases: 3. With regard to this clone: Its target is unknown.

This chain joins TRBV29-1 and TRBJ2-4; TRBD1 agrees at 8 bases. Sequenced input: PBMCs. The TCR originated in a young man in good health and CMV-seropositive. The CDR3 DNA follows: TGCAGCGTTGAAGGGACAGGGAGGAACATTCAGTACTTC. Residues: CSVEGTGRNIQYF.